This T cell receptor (beta chain) originates from a study of cytomegalovirus exposure and HLA in healthy donors (dated by TCRdb to about 2017). Regarding the research as a whole: According to a later analysis, one platform produced both the roughly 130 validation repertoires and the approximately 600 repertoires of the first cohort. To predict cytomegalovirus infection status, the study brought together high-throughput TCR immunosequencing, statistical association of individual TCRs with disease status, and machine learning. A separate validation cohort of roughly 120 different subjects was used in addition to the approximately 610-subject first cohort. The study aimed to test whether signatures of past pathogen exposure could be identified by cataloging public T cell receptors.

Libraries were prepared through the immunoSEQ multiplex PCR assay. For the original study's pipeline: To diagnose cytomegalovirus status from the catalog of TCR beta chain sequences, a statistical classification framework was built. TCRdb provides this immuneACCESS table in a form limited to in-frame rearrangements. Some clones are lacking; in checked studies, under half of them reflect an unresolved V gene, and why the rest are absent is not known. Clone size and V and J calls were adopted from that table, with D and trimming inferred from the DNA. Within this sample are about 130,000 clones, with 80% to 90% of them counted one time only. The ten largest clones capture approximately 9.2% of the sample. Cut back by 6 bases and 0 bases, the V and J ends lie 6 bases apart. The CDR3 contains 13 residues, cysteine and phenylalanine counted. Kept here is only the CDR3 DNA, which spans 39 bases and is read in frame from base 1. The germline V gene specifies MNHEY as CDR1 and SVGAGI as CDR2.

Study-wide findings and limitations: The validation cohort had no HLA typing available for a later analysis, so co-occurrence within that cohort was assessed over all 120 or so repertoires. In both the original and validation cohorts, the classifier was reported to diagnose cytomegalovirus status with high specificity and sensitivity. Most TCR sequences were observed very rarely across donors, whereas some public TCRs were present in many individuals. In a later analysis, TCRs clustered in the first cohort were found to also tend to co-occur in the roughly 130 validation repertoires, with 94% of cluster scores above 0. The authors suggested that the approach could potentially be generalized to other disease states and immunological phenotypes. The study listed 150 to 200 TCR beta chains as associated with cytomegalovirus. In vitro tests confirmed that a few of the cytomegalovirus-associated TCR beta chains recognize cytomegalovirus antigens.

Notes on this clone: No cognate antigen has been identified for it. No base-level quality is on record; no much larger clone is a single base apart.

Donors formed part of the validation cohort, which comprised over a hundred subjects and was distinct from the first cohort of some 700 subjects. The receptor was derived from a woman aged 18-35 years in good health and CMV-seropositive. Sequenced material: PBMCs. The chain is assembled from TRBV6-5 and TRBJ1-3; the D gene is unclear. CDR3 region: CASRVASGNTIYF. The DNA sequence follows: TGTGCCAGCAGGGTAGCCTCTGGAAACACCATATATTTT.